The present T cell receptor (beta chain) was sequenced within a study of blood T cell repertoires in COVID-19. After removal of 4 bases from V and 2 bases from J, the junction contained 2 bases not matched to a gene. Germline V gene lookup returns CDR1 MNHEY and CDR2 SVGAGI. The CDR3 totals 13 residues. Sequencing used immunoSEQ multiplex PCR; TCRdb keeps in-frame clones, though not all of them. This repertoire shows roughly 390,000 clones, 85% found once; its top ten account for roughly 3.6%. Material for sequencing was peripheral blood. The sequence derives from a woman younger than 35 with acute or convalescent COVID-19. The rearrangement links TRBV6-5 to TRBJ2-7; 7 bases align to TRBD2. DNA of the CDR3: TGTGCCAGCAGTTGGGAGGGAACCTACGAGCAGTACTTC. The encoded protein is CASSWEGTYEQYF.